One and the same sample provided the 11 T cell receptor beta chains below, sequenced in a study of blood T cell repertoires in COVID-19. Repertoires were generated with immunoSEQ multiplex PCR, while TCRdb's copy carries only in-frame clones and drops some. Of about 110,000 clones in the sample, about three quarters were seen once. The sample taken for sequencing was peripheral blood. Source of these receptors: a man aged 80 or over with acute or convalescent COVID-19.

V gene TRBV7-3 combines with J gene TRBJ2-3, with a tentative D call TRBD2 (6 bases). CDR1 and CDR2 (germline): SGHTA, FQGTGA. This CDR3 is built from 14 residues. The germline V and J ends were trimmed by 3 bases and 4 bases, with 11 bases remaining between them. In DNA form, the CDR3 reads TGTGCCAGCAGCTTGGGGCGGGAAGCAGATACGCAGTATTTT. Its protein is CASSLGREADTQYF. Using reference TRBV7-3 and TRBJ2-3 for the parts outside the CDR3, the full variable domain is GAGVSQTPSNKVTEKGKYVELRCDPISGHTALYWYRQSLGQGPEFLIYFQGTGAADDSGLPNDRFFAVRPEGSVSTLKIQRTERGDSAVYLCASSLGREADTQYFGPGTRLTVL.

In nucleotides, the CDR3 is TGTGCCAGCAGCCGGGAGGGGACAGGGAACCCGGACGAGCAGTACTTC. Its translation: CASSREGTGNPDEQYF. J is TRBJ2-7 and V is TRBV7-9; D is possibly TRBD1 (9 bases). The germline CDR1 and CDR2 sequences are SEHNR and FQNEAQ (reference sequence). The length of the CDR3 is 16 residues. Trimming pared 5 bases from V and 5 bases from J, leaving 22 bases between.

The rearrangement joins TRBV27 to TRBJ1-5, with D perhaps TRBD1 (6 bases). Germline-derived CDR1 and CDR2 are MNHEY and SMNVEV (reference sequence). This CDR3 spans 12 amino acids. Deletions cut 5 bases from V and 5 bases from J, with 7 bases between. The CDR3 coding sequence is TGTGCCAGCAGTCCAGGGGATCAGCCCCAGCATTTT. Its protein is CASSPGDQPQHF.

This clone is a singleton in its sample. The V and J genes are TRBV28 and TRBJ1-3, with D possibly being TRBD1 (5 bases). In germline, CDR1 is MDHEN, CDR2 SYDVKM. The ends were cut back, 6 bases at V and 4 bases at J, with 13 bases in the middle. There are 14 residues in the CDR3. CDR3 sequence reads: CASSRPGGGNTIYF. The CDR3 coding sequence is TGTGCCAGCAGCCGCCCGGGGGGAGGAAACACCATATATTTT.

The rearrangement joins TRBV5-4 to TRBJ1-2; a possible D gene is TRBD1 (6 bases). Germline V gives CDR1 SGHNT, CDR2 YYREEE (reference sequence). This CDR3 has 13 amino acids. V was clipped by 4 bases and J by 4 bases, with 11 bases between them. This CDR3 reads CASSPGQTYGYTF. The DNA of the CDR3 is TGTGCCAGCAGCCCAGGACAGACCTATGGCTACACCTTC. The whole variable domain, filled in from reference TRBV5-4 and TRBJ1-2, reads ETGVTQSPTHLIKTRGQQVTLRCSSQSGHNTVSWYQQALGQGPQFIFQYYREEENGRGNFPPRFSGLQFPNYSSELNVNALELDDSALYLCASSPGQTYGYTFGSGTRLTVV.

There are a few counts of this clone. This rearrangement joins TRBV28 to TRBJ1-1; D remains unclear. The V gene lost 6 bases and the J gene lost 8 bases, with 10 bases spanning the gap. CDR1 MDHEN and CDR2 SYDVKM come from the germline V gene. This CDR3 has 11 residues. The DNA for the CDR3 is TGTGCCAGCAGGATTCGGGGAGAAGCTTTCTTT. Protein: CASRIRGEAFF.

The chain links TRBV29-1 to TRBJ2-7; a possible D gene is TRBD2 (5 bases). In germline, CDR1 is SQVTM, CDR2 ANQGSEA. V gave up 0 bases and J gave up 7 bases, with 19 bases separating them. The CDR3 loop spans 15 amino acids. This CDR3 is CSVEDGETTKGEQYF. DNA of the CDR3: TGCAGCGTTGAAGATGGGGAGACAACCAAAGGGGAGCAGTACTTC.

In DNA, the CDR3 is TGTGCCAGCAGCTCCGGACTAGCGAGTATCTACGAGCAGTACTTC. Residues: CASSSGLASIYEQYF. This chain uses TRBV5-4 with TRBJ2-7, with 9 bases identical to TRBD2. Losses at the gene ends were 3 bases for V and 3 bases for J; bases not matched to a gene: 7. The CDR3 loop spans 15 amino acids. CDR1 and CDR2 from the germline V gene are SGHNT and YYREEE (reference sequence).

V and J are TRBV11-2 and TRBJ2-3, with no clear D. Germline V CDR1 and CDR2: SGHAT, FQNNGV. This CDR3 contains 13 residues. The V end was cut by 5 bases, the J end by 6 bases, with 12 bases between. The CDR3 sequence is CASSTRLGDTQYF. CDR3 in DNA: TGTGCCAGCAGCACCCGACTTGGCGATACGCAGTATTTT. The full variable domain, completed using reference TRBV11-2 and TRBJ2-3, is EAGVAQSPRYKIIEKRQSVAFWCNPISGHATLYWYQQILGQGPKLLIQFQNNGVVDDSQLPKDRFSAERLKGVDSTLKIQPAKLEDSAVYLCASSTRLGDTQYFGPGTRLTVL.

This clone was found once. The CDR3, as DNA: TGCGCCAGCAGCTCTAGCGGGAGGTCAGATACGCAGTATTTT. It is translated as CASSSSGRSDTQYF. This chain connects TRBV5-1 to TRBJ2-3; the match to TRBD2 covers 11 bases. Germline trimming cut 3 bases from V and 4 bases from J; bases unmatched to any gene: 1. The CDR3 contains 14 residues. Germline V gene lookup returns CDR1 SGHRS and CDR2 YFSETQ.

This clone was recorded a few times. The chain has TRBV6-4 and TRBJ2-2; D ambiguous. The CDR3 length is 13 residues. V lost 2 bases to trimming and J lost 7 bases, with 8 bases between them. Germline CDR1 and CDR2: MRHNA and SNTAGT. The CDR3 sequence is CASSDAPGGELFF. The CDR3 DNA sequence: TGTGCCAGCAGTGACGCCCCGGGCGGGGAGCTGTTTTTT.